This TCR beta chain was sequenced for a study of blood T cell repertoires in COVID-19 (dated by TCRdb to 2018 to 2020). In terms of the full investigation: Samples from collaborators originated in the United States, Italy and Spain and spanned both the acute and convalescent phases of COVID-19. The prospective study material was composed of cDNA or gDNA derived from T cells, B-cell-depleted T cells, or PBMCs. Subjects who had been exposed to COVID-19, were actively infected with it, or had recovered from it provided the deeply sampled blood TCRbeta repertoires that made up the dataset. The repertoires were released in a freely available public database intended as a resource for research on the immune response to SARS-CoV-2. The samples were drawn from two sources: the first 160 participants of the ongoing ImmuneRACE study, and some 1,300 subjects contributed by 6 global collaborators. Sample metadata almost always included a de-identified subject ID, COVID-19 status, age in years and sex. Where available, HLA class I and class II types were obtained from metadata supplied by the sample provider rather than from assay-based typing.

TCRbeta CDR3 regions were amplified from genomic DNA by means of the immunoSEQ Assay, a bias-controlled multiplex PCR. On the study's bioinformatics: Nucleated cell counts per sample were estimated from amplification of reference gene primers within the assay. To quantify the absolute abundance of each unique TCRbeta CDR3 rearrangement, sequence reads were collapsed and filtered. For each sample, productive Simpson clonality was calculated as the square root of Simpson's diversity index across productive rearrangements. The table comes from immuneACCESS by way of TCRdb, which keeps in-frame sequences with V and J called. Part of the clones is missing from these tables; in studies checked, under half for an unresolved V gene and the rest for unknown reasons. The V and J calls and the clone size are those of that table, but D and trimming were determined from the DNA. For this sample there are hundreds of thousands of clones; around nine tenths appear just once. Jointly, the top ten make up under 2.5% of the sample.

A word on this clone: Its antigen remains undetermined. Within one base of it there is no much larger clone, and no base qualities were kept.

Samples from volunteer blood donors who had recovered from COVID-19 were contributed by a second Seattle source. Each collaborating institution followed its own protocols to collect whole blood in K2EDTA tubes. For TCRbeta analysis, collaborator samples were shipped as frozen whole blood, as isolated PBMCs, or as DNA extracted from either sample type. The germline V gene sets CDR1 to ENHRY and CDR2 to SYGVKD. Inclusive of the bounding cysteine and phenylalanine, the CDR3 is 16 residues long. Only CDR3 DNA is held: 48 bases, read in frame from base 1. V gives up 2 bases and J gives up 7 bases, and the segment between their germline ends measures 17 bases. Broad study findings and their caveats: The amount of clinical and demographic metadata varied by source and participant and was provided uncurated.

This receptor chain uses TRBV10-3 and TRBJ2-2; D gene: possibly TRBD2, on 5 matching bases. Specimen: peripheral blood. The clonotype originates from a woman in her thirties or forties who had recovered from COVID-19. DNA sequence: TGTGCCATCAGTGAGCCACTGTCAGGAGGTCACGGGGAGCTGTTTTTT. Its coded protein is CAISEPLSGGHGELFF.